A single sample gave rise to the 24 T cell receptor beta chains below, sequenced in a study of T cell responses to AZD1222 COVID-19 vaccine. Assay: immunoSEQ multiplex PCR; the TCRdb copy retains only in-frame clones and omits some. This table holds 85,000 to 120,000 clones, roughly 83% found once. This material consisted of peripheral blood, taken on day 0 of AZD1222 vaccination. These receptors were collected from an adult in good health.

The table lists this clone with a count of one. The V and J genes are TRBV4-2 and TRBJ2-1; D is undetermined. The CDR3 loop spans 14 amino acids. The germline CDR1 and CDR2 sequences are LGHNA and YNFKEQ. Trimming left V 0 bases short and J 9 bases short, with 12 bases between. The CDR3 spells CASSQDKSMGEQFF. The CDR3 DNA reads TGTGCCAGCAGCCAAGATAAGTCGATGGGTGAGCAGTTCTTC.

This clone was counted a single time. The rearrangement links TRBV6-5 to TRBJ1-2, with D unresolved. The CDR3 covers 14 residues. Germline CDR1 and CDR2: MNHEY and SVGAGI. Between the trimmed V and J ends, which lost 0 bases and 7 bases, there was a span of 12 bases. In DNA form, the CDR3 reads TGTGCCAGCAGTTACTCTGGCGTTCTATTTGGCTACACCTTC. Residues: CASSYSGVLFGYTF.

The rearrangement joins TRBV19 to TRBJ1-2; the D is unclear. Trimming took 5 bases from V and 7 from J, leaving 11 bases between them. Germline-derived CDR1 and CDR2 are LNHDA and SQIVND (reference sequence). CDR3 length equals 12 residues. CDR3 coding DNA: TGTGCCAGTAGTTTTTGGGAGGCTGGCTACACCTTC. Its protein is CASSFWEAGYTF.

This chain joins TRBV14 and TRBJ1-3; D perhaps matches TRBD1 (5 bases). The CDR3 runs to 15 residues. V shed 1 base and J shed 4 bases, with 11 bases lying between them. Germline values: CDR1 SGHDN, CDR2 FVKESK. The CDR3 DNA reads as TGTGCCAGCAGCCAAGGTGACGGGGCCGGAAACACCATATATTTT. Translated, it gives CASSQGDGAGNTIYF. The variable domain in full, with the rest retrieved from reference TRBV14 and TRBJ1-3, is EAGVTQFPSHSVIEKGQTVTLRCDPISGHDNLYWYRRVMGKEIKFLLHFVKESKQDESGMPNNRFLAERTGGTYSTLKVQPAELEDSGVYFCASSQGDGAGNTIYFGEGSWLTVV.

V usage is TRBV7-2 and J usage is TRBJ2-5, with D possibly being TRBD1 (6 bases). V was trimmed by 5 bases and J by 6 bases, leaving 19 bases between them. This CDR3 contains 15 residues. Per germline, CDR1 SGHTA and CDR2 FQGNSA. CDR3 sequence (DNA): TGTGCCAGCAGCCCCCGAGGGGGTTTCGTGCAGACCCAGTACTTC. Amino acids: CASSPRGGFVQTQYF.

The gene calls are TRBV4-3 and TRBJ1-4; the D is unclear. V lost 0 bases, J lost 4 bases, and 9 bases lay in between. The CDR3 is 15 amino acids. Germline-derived CDR1 and CDR2 are LGHNA and YSLEER. The CDR3 DNA is TGCGCCAGCAGCCAAGATCTCGGGGATAATGAAAAACTGTTTTTT. Translation: CASSQDLGDNEKLFF.

The V gene is TRBV19, the J gene TRBJ1-1; maybe TRBD1 (6 bases). Germline lookup yields CDR1 LNHDA and CDR2 SQIVND (reference sequence). This CDR3 spans 15 amino acids. The germline V and J ends were trimmed by 10 bases and 3 bases, with 21 bases remaining between them. The CDR3 reads CATAEPGDRDTEAFF. CDR3 DNA sequence: TGTGCCACCGCGGAGCCAGGGGATAGAGACACTGAAGCTTTCTTT.

The chain carries TRBV29-1 and TRBJ2-3; D is unclear. Germline V gene lookup returns CDR1 SQVTM and CDR2 ANQGSEA. V was trimmed by 7 bases and J by 5 bases, leaving 16 bases between them. The CDR3 loop spans 13 amino acids. CDR3: CSATKAGIDTQYF. CDR3 bases: TGCAGCGCTACAAAAGCCGGAATAGATACGCAGTATTTT.

The chain carries TRBV11-2 and TRBJ2-1; 12 nucleotides align to TRBD2. Unmatched junction bases numbered 9, after V lost 4 bases and J lost 2 bases. The CDR3 loop spans 18 amino acids. Per germline, CDR1 SGHAT and CDR2 FQNNGV. The CDR3 DNA sequence: TGTGCCAGCAGCTCAGGACTAGCGGGATATTCCACCTACAATGAGCAGTTCTTC. It translates to CASSSGLAGYSTYNEQFF. Complete variable domain (other parts from reference TRBV11-2 and TRBJ2-1): EAGVAQSPRYKIIEKRQSVAFWCNPISGHATLYWYQQILGQGPKLLIQFQNNGVVDDSQLPKDRFSAERLKGVDSTLKIQPAKLEDSAVYLCASSSGLAGYSTYNEQFFGPGTRLTVL.

The genes are TRBV5-4 and TRBJ1-5; perhaps TRBD1 as D (5 bases). CDR1 is SGHNT and CDR2 is YYREEE in the germline V gene (reference sequence). The V gene lost 0 bases and the J gene lost 0 bases, with 7 bases spanning the gap. The CDR3 loop spans 15 amino acids. The CDR3 spells CASSLAGSSNQPQHF. CDR3 DNA: TGTGCCAGCAGCTTGGCAGGGAGTAGCAATCAGCCCCAGCATTTT.

V gene TRBV24-1 combines with J gene TRBJ2-5, with unresolved D. V lost 2 bases, J lost 5 bases, and 14 bases lay in between. The CDR3 runs 15 residues. The V gene's germline CDR1 is KGHDR and CDR2 SFDVKD. The CDR3: CATSDSQPSRETQYF. The CDR3 coding sequence is TGTGCCACCAGTGATTCCCAACCGTCCCGGGAGACCCAGTACTTC.

This clone was counted a single time. The chain employs TRBV7-2 and TRBJ1-4; D is unclear. Trimming left V 5 bases short and J 3 bases short, with 10 bases between. Germline V gives CDR1 SGHTA, CDR2 FQGNSA. The CDR3 is 14 amino acids. In nucleotides, the CDR3 is TGTGCCAGCAGCCGGGGAGGGTCTAATGAAAAACTGTTTTTT. Translated, it gives CASSRGGSNEKLFF.

Here the CDR3 DNA reads TGCGCCAGCAGCTGGCCGACTAGTGCCAATGAGCAGTTCTTC. It is translated as CASSWPTSANEQFF. The gene calls are TRBV5-1 and TRBJ2-1, with D perhaps TRBD2 (6 bases). Trimming left V 3 bases short and J 6 bases short, with 13 bases between. The CDR3 spans 14 residues. Germline CDR1 SGHRS, CDR2 YFSETQ.

The V call is TRBV5-1, the J call TRBJ2-5; D gene uncertain. The germline V gene has CDR1 SGHRS and CDR2 YFSETQ. This CDR3 contains 15 residues. V was pared by 0 bases and J by 5 bases, with 14 bases between. The CDR3 sequence: CASSLAENMGETQYF. The CDR3 coding sequence is TGCGCCAGCAGCTTGGCCGAAAATATGGGGGAGACCCAGTACTTC.

This chain joins TRBV7-2 and TRBJ2-5; 15 bases agree with TRBD2. The J segment lost 4 bases and the V segment lost 5 bases, leaving 11 bases of the junction unmatched. Looked up from germline, CDR1 is SGHTA and CDR2 is FQGNSA. The CDR3 has 18 amino acids. The DNA of the CDR3 is TGTGCCAGCAGCCCCGTCCGGACTAGCGGGGGGGCCGGAGAGACCCAGTACTTC. Its protein product is CASSPVRTSGGAGETQYF.

By share, this clone ranks as large. The chain links TRBV12-5 to TRBJ2-1, with 7 positions matching TRBD1. CDR1 is LGHNT, CDR2 FRNRAP, per germline. CDR3 length: 14 amino acids. Unmatched junction bases numbered 5, after V lost 5 bases and J lost 4 bases. The CDR3 coding sequence is TGTGCTAGTGGTCACCGGGACAGTTACAATGAGCAGTTCTTC. As protein: CASGHRDSYNEQFF.

The V gene is TRBV19, the J gene TRBJ2-3; 14 positions match TRBD2. The CDR3 covers 17 residues. CDR1 and CDR2 (germline): LNHDA, SQIVND (reference sequence). Germline trimming cut 7 bases from V and 5 bases from J; bases unmatched to any gene: 11. In DNA form, the CDR3 reads TGTGCCAGTACCCCCCGGACTAGCGGGAGGTCGGGAGATACGCAGTATTTT. It codes for CASTPRTSGRSGDTQYF.

This clone was detected once. This sequence joins TRBV28 and TRBJ1-1; D gene unclear. CDR1 is MDHEN, CDR2 SYDVKM, per germline. This CDR3 is 12 amino acids long. Trimming shortened V by 6 bases and J by 4 bases, and 9 bases separated the two germline ends. The CDR3 sequence is CASRLIGTEAFF. The CDR3 DNA sequence: TGTGCCAGCAGACTTATCGGCACTGAAGCTTTCTTT.

Concerning this clone: The sample holds other DNA sequences that translate to the same CDR3. CDR3 coding DNA: TGTGCCAGCAGTTTGACAGATACCTACGAGCAGTACTTC. Translation gives CASSLTDTYEQYF. The chain carries TRBV28 and TRBJ2-7, with D possibly TRBD1 on 5 matching bases. This CDR3 region has 13 residues. The V end lost 3 bases, the J end lost 2 bases, and 8 bases lay between the germline ends. CDR1 is MDHEN, CDR2 SYDVKM, per germline.

In its sample, this clone was seen once. This chain uses TRBV19 with TRBJ1-6, with D maybe TRBD1 (5 bases). Trimming shortened V by 3 bases and J by 10 bases, and 16 bases separated the two germline ends. The CDR3 has 15 amino acids. Germline loops: CDR1 LNHDA, CDR2 SQIVND (reference sequence). CDR3 protein: CASSIPGILDSPLHF. DNA of the CDR3: TGTGCCAGTAGTATTCCAGGGATCCTGGACTCACCCCTCCACTTT.

The V and J genes are TRBV4-1 and TRBJ2-4, with unresolved D. The CDR3 is 15 residues long. Germline CDR1 and CDR2: MGHRA and YSYEKL. Trimming removed 0 bases at V and 0 bases at J, with 6 bases between. The CDR3 DNA is TGCGCCAGCAGCCAAGAGGTCATAGCCAAAAACATTCAGTACTTC. Amino acids: CASSQEVIAKNIQYF.

The J gene is TRBJ1-1, the V gene TRBV11-3; D gene unclear. CDR3 length: 14 amino acids. Between the trimmed V and J ends, which lost 5 bases and 2 bases, there was a span of 12 bases. Germline V gene sequence: CDR1 SGHNT, CDR2 YENEEA. The CDR3 nucleotides read TGTGCCAGCAGCGTTACAGACTTAAACACTGAAGCTTTCTTT. As protein: CASSVTDLNTEAFF.

This clone came up a few times. CDR3 in DNA: TGTGCCAGCAGTTTAGACATCGGAGGGTCACCCCTCCACTTT. It specifies CASSLDIGGSPLHF. The chain has TRBV27 and TRBJ1-6; D remains ambiguous. This CDR3 contains 14 residues. The V and J ends lost 2 bases and 10 bases respectively, with 12 bases between them. Germline loops: CDR1 MNHEY, CDR2 SMNVEV (reference sequence).

The table lists this clone with a count of one. The chain's CDR3 is CASSQDGTFPGNTIYF. The CDR3 bases are TGCGCCAGCAGCCAAGATGGGACTTTCCCTGGAAACACCATATATTTT. The rearrangement uses TRBV4-3 and TRBJ1-3; perhaps TRBD1 as D (5 bases). CDR3 length equals 16 residues. The V end lost 0 bases, the J end lost 2 bases, and 11 bases lay between the germline ends. Germline loops: CDR1 LGHNA, CDR2 YSLEER.